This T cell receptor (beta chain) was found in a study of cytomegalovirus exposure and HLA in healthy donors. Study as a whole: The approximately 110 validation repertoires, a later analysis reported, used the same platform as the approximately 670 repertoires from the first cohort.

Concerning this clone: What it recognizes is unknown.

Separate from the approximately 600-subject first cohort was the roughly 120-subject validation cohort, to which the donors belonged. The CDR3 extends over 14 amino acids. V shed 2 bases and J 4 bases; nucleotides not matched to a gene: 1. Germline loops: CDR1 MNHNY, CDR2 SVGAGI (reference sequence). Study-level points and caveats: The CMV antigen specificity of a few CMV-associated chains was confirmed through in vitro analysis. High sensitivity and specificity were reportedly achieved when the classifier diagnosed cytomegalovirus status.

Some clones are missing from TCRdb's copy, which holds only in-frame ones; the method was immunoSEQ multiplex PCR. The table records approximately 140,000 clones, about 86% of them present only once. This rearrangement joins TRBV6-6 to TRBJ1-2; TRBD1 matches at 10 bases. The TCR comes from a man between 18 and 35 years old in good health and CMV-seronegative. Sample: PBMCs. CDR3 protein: CASSYGTGAYGYTF. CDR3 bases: TGTGCCAGCAGTTACGGGACAGGGGCCTATGGCTACACCTTC.